This T cell receptor (beta chain) stems from a study of PD-L1 blockade in urothelial cancer. Across the study: Per blood sample, T cells had a median of roughly 140,000.

Stated time point: peripheral blood 6 weeks after treatment start. Assay used: immunoSEQ multiplex PCR; TCRdb lists only in-frame clones, some missing. Of over 100,000 clones in the sample, around 90% were seen once. The TCR originated in a man in his 60s with urothelial cancer. The sample in question was PBMCs, obtained around atezolizumab (anti-PD-L1) treatment.

The CDR3 nucleotides read TGTGCCAGCAGCCAAGATGCGGAGTGGACCTACGAGCAGTACTTC. Its translation is CASSQDAEWTYEQYF. The gene calls are TRBV4-2 and TRBJ2-7; D uncertain. Trimming stripped 0 bases from V and 2 bases from J, with 11 bases between. The CDR3 contains 15 residues. Germline CDR1 LGHNA, CDR2 YNFKEQ.